The 9 T cell receptor beta chains listed next were all sequenced from one sample in a study of T cell clonality in common variable immunodeficiency. Here immunoSEQ multiplex PCR was the method, and the copy in TCRdb shows in-frame clones only, minus some. The specimen has tens of thousands of clones, none found just once. The sample was peripheral blood mononuclear cells. The receptor set was obtained from a person between 18 and 70 years old in good health.

This clone was detected many times. The read terminates 3 residues before the CDR3 end, so the remaining end is supplied by the germline J gene. V usage is TRBV4-2 and J usage is TRBJ2-6, with D possibly matching TRBD2 (5 bases). Germline V gene lookup returns CDR1 LGHNA and CDR2 YNFKEQ. V lost 1 base, J lost 4 bases, and 11 bases lay in between. The CDR3 contains 16 residues. The sequenced part of the CDR3 DNA is TGTGCCAGCAGCCAAGGAGGGCAGCCCGGGGCCAACGTC. It specifies CASSQGGQPGANV. The full CDR3 reads CASSQGGQPGANVLTF.

There are many counts of this clone. The CDR3 is cut off 3 residues early in the read; its end comes from the germline J gene. This rearrangement joins TRBV2 to TRBJ2-3; 7 bases match TRBD1. J was trimmed by 5 bases and V by 6 bases; bases with no gene match: 8. CDR1 and CDR2 from the germline V gene are SNHLY and FYNNEI. The CDR3 totals 14 residues. CDR3 DNA, as far as it was read: TGTGCCAGCAGAGACGATAACAGGGGAGATACG. Translation: CASRDDNRGDT. Given in full, the CDR3 is CASRDDNRGDTQYF.

This clone has a count of ten or more. Read sequence stops 3 residues before the CDR3 end, and the germline J gene provides the missing end. The chain couples TRBV7-3 to TRBJ2-6; 12 nucleotides agree with TRBD1. CDR1 is SGHTA, CDR2 FQGTGA, per germline. The trim removed 1 base at V and 2 bases at J, leaving 9 bases unmatched. This CDR3 has 20 residues. The CDR3 sequence is CASSLRVGGQGATGANVLTF. The CDR3 DNA, read in part, is TGTGCCAGCAGCTTAAGGGTAGGGGGACAGGGGGCGACTGGGGCCAACGTC.

This clone showed up many times. The read stops 3 residues short of the end of the CDR3; the missing end is completed from the germline J gene. This chain joins TRBV19 and TRBJ1-2; TRBD1 matches at 7 bases. CDR1 and CDR2 (germline): LNHDA, SQIVND (reference sequence). This CDR3 has 16 residues. Partial CDR3 DNA: TGTGCCAGTAGACCGATTAACAGGGGTCCTTGGGAAGGC. Amino acids: CASRPINRGPWEG. The CDR3 in its entirety is CASRPINRGPWEGYTF.

This clone was recorded many times. The read terminates 3 residues ahead of where the CDR3 ends, so the germline J gene completes it. The chain carries TRBV5-6 and TRBJ2-5, with D perhaps TRBD2 (5 bases). Trimming pared 4 bases from V and 0 bases from J, leaving 13 bases between. Germline V lookup: CDR1 SGHDT, CDR2 YYEEEE. The CDR3 spans 15 residues. The CDR3 region is CASSPERANQETQYF. The sequenced part of the CDR3 DNA is TGTGCCAGCAGCCCGGAGAGGGCCAACCAAGAGACC.

Details on this clone: The read ends 3 residues before the CDR3 terminus; that terminus is restored from the germline J gene. The gene calls are TRBV10-2 and TRBJ1-4, with 8 positions matching TRBD1. V lost 5 bases and J lost 2; bases outside the gene matches: 4. The CDR3 runs 15 residues. CDR1 and CDR2 from the germline V gene are WSHSY and SAAADI. The CDR3 DNA, read in part, is TGCGCCAGCAGTCAACGACAGGGGACTAATGAAAAA. Its translation is CASSQRQGTNEK. From start to end, the CDR3 is CASSQRQGTNEKLFF.

At least ten counts were recorded for this clone. The read ends 3 residues early relative to the CDR3; the germline J gene fills the gap. The V call is TRBV20-1, the J call TRBJ2-7, with 9 bases aligning to TRBD1. The CDR3 extends over 15 amino acids. Germline loops: CDR1 DFQATT, CDR2 SNEGSKA (reference sequence). V shed 1 base and J 2 bases; nucleotides not matched to a gene: 6. CDR3 DNA (partial): TGCAGTGCTAGAGGCAGACAGGGGGAAACCTACGAG. It yields the protein CSARGRQGETYE. The whole CDR3 sequence reads CSARGRQGETYEQYF.

This clone was seen at least ten times. The observed sequence ends 3 residues before the CDR3 terminus, with the missing tail filled in from the germline J gene. V is TRBV18 and J is TRBJ1-6; no definite D call. The ends were cut back, 2 bases at V and 10 bases at J, with 12 bases in the middle. From germline, CDR1 is KGHSH and CDR2 LQKENI. The CDR3 extends over 14 amino acids. The CDR3 region is CASSPRAGSSPLHF. The CDR3 DNA, read in part, is TGTGCCAGCTCACCAAGGGCGGGCAGCTCACCC.

This clone showed up many times. Read data end 3 residues before the CDR3 end; the end is taken from the germline J gene. The chain couples TRBV4-1 to TRBJ1-4; 9 positions match TRBD1. The junction had 9 bases not matched to a gene; V was cut back by 2 bases and J by 8 bases. CDR3 size: 16 residues. In germline, CDR1 is MGHRA, CDR2 YSYEKL. CDR3 DNA, as far as it was read: TGCGCCAGCAGCCAACCTAACAGGGGGCGGGGGGAAAAA. Translation gives CASSQPNRGRGEK. The whole CDR3 sequence reads CASSQPNRGRGEKLFF.